The T cell receptor (beta chain) described here comes from a study of shared clonotypes between healthy human individuals. Here immunoSEQ multiplex PCR was the method, and the copy in TCRdb shows in-frame clones only, minus some. Of approximately 1,500,000 clones detected, around 98% appear once; the ten largest clones hold roughly 0.45%. The CDR3 is made up of 18 amino acids. The germline V gene encodes CDR1 LNHDA and CDR2 SQIVND (reference sequence). The junction had 11 bases not matched to a gene; V was cut back by 8 bases and J by 1 base. V usage is TRBV19 and J usage is TRBJ2-3; the match to TRBD2 covers 14 bases. Sequencing input: naive CD4+ T cells sorted from blood. The subset denotes: CD45RA+ positively selected. The source is a man aged 25-45 years in good health. CDR3 DNA: TGTGCCAGTGGACGACTAGCGGGAGGGCCAGGTCGCACAGATACGCAGTATTTT. It encodes CASGRLAGGPGRTDTQYF.